Below are 4 T cell receptor beta chains sequenced from a single sample in a study of response to subunit inactivated influenza vaccine (dated by TCRdb to 2016 to 2019). Libraries were prepared through RT-PCR. TCRdb shows the sequencer as Illumina HiSeq 2500. Clones were called with MiXCR by TCRdb after fastp trimmed the public reads at Q25, and only in-frame beta chains were retained. Entries that share a CDR3 protein sequence are merged under the most common genes and DNA. This sample comprises 650,000 to 800,000 distinct CDR3 sequences, around 18% of them detected only once. Clones ranked in the top ten supply 11% of the sample. Sequences were derived from PBMCs from blood, sampled approximately 5 days after vaccination. The receptors were sampled from a man between 50 and 59 years old who received an inactivated influenza vaccine. Donor details come from another sample of the same person, matched by shared clones.

V usage is TRBV7-2 and J usage is TRBJ1-1; D is possibly TRBD1 (6 bases). This CDR3 is built from 16 residues. The germline V gene has CDR1 SGHTA and CDR2 FQGNSA. Trimming shortened V by 1 base and J by 3 bases, and 15 bases separated the two germline ends. CDR3 residues: CASSLDSTGAHTEAFF. The CDR3 DNA is TGTGCCAGCAGCTTAGATTCGACGGGGGCGCACACTGAAGCTTTCTTT.

This clonotype turned up a few times. The CDR3 DNA sequence: TGCGCCAGCAGCTTACGGTCCCGGGACAGTTACGAGCAGTACTTC. The encoded protein is CASSLRSRDSYEQYF. The chain couples TRBV5-1 to TRBJ2-7; 7 bases agree with TRBD1. There are 15 residues in the CDR3. Germline V gives CDR1 SGHRS, CDR2 YFSETQ. Unmatched junction bases numbered 9, after V lost 2 bases and J lost 4 bases. The full variable domain, its missing parts supplied by reference TRBV5-1 and TRBJ2-7, is KAGVTQTPRYLIKTRGQQVTLSCSPISGHRSVSWYQQTPGQGLQFLFEYFSETQRNKGNFPGRFSGRQFSNSRSEMNVSTLELGDSALYLCASSLRSRDSYEQYFGPGTRLTVT.

The CDR3 DNA reads as TGTGCCAGCAGCTTGGCTGGCAGATCCAATCAGCCCCAGCATTTT. It translates to CASSLAGRSNQPQHF. The chain carries TRBV5-6 and TRBJ1-5; D is uncertain. The CDR3 covers 15 residues. Germline CDR1 SGHDT, CDR2 YYEEEE. Deletions cut 0 bases from V and 3 bases from J, with 10 bases between.

This chain links TRBV5-1 with TRBJ2-3; a weak D match, TRBD2 (6 bases). The CDR3 has 17 amino acids. The V and J ends lost 4 bases and 3 bases respectively, with 21 bases between them. Germline CDR1 and CDR2: SGHRS and YFSETQ. This CDR3 is CASSGGIGGYATDTQYF. CDR3 DNA: TGCGCCAGCAGCGGTGGTATCGGGGGTTATGCGACAGATACGCAGTATTTT.